These 12 T cell receptor beta chains originate from one sample sequenced in a study of response to subunit inactivated influenza vaccine. One entry per CDR3 protein results from TCRdb running MiXCR on the RT-PCR reads. The sample includes over 750,000 distinct CDR3 sequences, roughly 20% seen only once; the top ten take 10%. The source was PBMCs from blood, collected about 5 days after vaccination. The receptor source for this set is a man in his forties or fifties who received an inactivated influenza vaccine.

This clonotype came up many times. The chain has TRBV12-3 or TRBV12-4 and TRBJ2-7; perhaps TRBD2 as D (5 bases). CDR3 length: 13 residues. V was clipped by 6 bases and J by 2 bases, with 11 bases between them. CDR3 coding DNA: TGTGCCAGCAGCCCACCGGGAACCTACGAGCAGTACTTC. Protein: CASSPPGTYEQYF.

This rearrangement joins TRBV4-2 to TRBJ1-5, with 7 nucleotides matching TRBD1. Germline-derived CDR1 and CDR2 are LGHNA and YNFKEQ. CDR3 length: 16 residues. After removal of 0 bases from V and 4 bases from J, the junction contained 6 bases not matched to a gene. The CDR3 reads CASSQDLKGANQPQHF. In DNA form, the CDR3 reads TGTGCCAGCAGCCAAGATTTAAAGGGGGCAAATCAGCCCCAGCATTTT.

This clonotype has a count of ten or more. The chain recombines TRBV6-4 with TRBJ2-3, with 8 positions matching TRBD2. Trimming cost V 4 bases and J 5 bases; bases outside gene matches: 8. The germline gives CDR1 MRHNA, CDR2 SNTAGT. This CDR3 is built from 15 residues. The CDR3 protein is CASSGVAGKEDTQYF. The CDR3, as DNA: TGTGCCAGCAGTGGGGTAGCGGGAAAAGAAGATACGCAGTATTTT.

This chain links TRBV4-3 with TRBJ2-7; D is perhaps TRBD2 (6 bases). Trimming cost V 4 bases and J 4 bases, with 20 bases left between them. Per germline, CDR1 LGHNA and CDR2 YSLEER. The CDR3 is made up of 16 amino acids. The CDR3 nucleotides are TGCGCCAGCAGCCCATACAAGGGAGGTTTAGATTACGAGCAGTACTTC. Translated: CASSPYKGGLDYEQYF.

This clonotype was observed a few times. The chain combines TRBV9 with TRBJ2-7, with D possibly being TRBD1 (6 bases). The CDR3 extends over 14 amino acids. V lost 4 bases and J 2 bases, leaving 13 bases between the germline ends. The germline CDR1 and CDR2 sequences are SGDLS and YYNGEE. Here the CDR3 DNA reads TGTGCCAGCAGCAAAAGACAGGCCGCCTACGAGCAGTACTTC. This codes for CASSKRQAAYEQYF. The complete variable domain, with remaining parts taken from reference TRBV9 and TRBJ2-7, reads DSGVTQTPKHLITATGQRVTLRCSPRSGDLSVYWYQQSLDQGLQFLIQYYNGEERAKGNILERFSAQQFPDLHSELNLSSLELGDSALYFCASSKRQAAYEQYFGPGTRLTVT.

Many counts were recorded for this clonotype. V and J are TRBV20-1 and TRBJ2-7; 13 bases map to TRBD2. The germline V gene has CDR1 DFQATT and CDR2 SNEGSKA (reference sequence). V lost 2 bases, J lost 3 bases, and 1 base stayed unmatched. This CDR3 comprises 14 residues. The chain's CDR3 is CSARRTSGSYEQYF. In nucleotides, the CDR3 is TGCAGTGCTAGACGGACTAGCGGGAGCTACGAGCAGTACTTC.

The J gene is TRBJ2-7, the V gene TRBV6-2 or TRBV6-3, with D unresolved. Deletions cut 6 bases from V and 3 bases from J, with 21 bases between. Germline lookup yields CDR1 MNHEY and CDR2 SVGEGT. The CDR3 consists of 16 residues. The CDR3 spells CASSPGNRPRNYEQYF. CDR3 nucleotide sequence: TGTGCCAGCAGCCCCGGTAATCGACCCCGAAACTACGAGCAGTACTTC.

The chain carries TRBV20-1 and TRBJ2-1; the D gene is possibly TRBD2 (5 bases). The germline V gene encodes CDR1 DFQATT and CDR2 SNEGSKA (reference sequence). The length of the CDR3 is 17 residues. The V end was cut by 3 bases, the J end by 0 bases, with 18 bases between. CDR3 in amino acids: CSASDQIGGPSYNEQFF. The CDR3 region has the DNA TGCAGTGCTAGTGACCAGATAGGAGGCCCCTCCTACAATGAGCAGTTCTTC.

This clonotype was counted only a few times. V usage is TRBV15 and J usage is TRBJ2-7, with 14 bases that match TRBD2. The CDR3 length is 16 residues. V gave up 3 bases and J gave up 2 bases; unmatched junction bases: 3. Per the germline V gene, CDR1 is LNHNV and CDR2 is YYDKDF (reference sequence). The CDR3 nucleotides are TGTGCCACCAGCAGGACGGGACTAGCGGGAGCCTACGAGCAGTACTTC. This gives the protein CATSRTGLAGAYEQYF.

V and J are TRBV4-3 and TRBJ1-1; D unresolved. The V and J ends lost 0 bases and 1 base respectively, with 6 bases between them. The CDR3 has 14 residues. CDR1 is LGHNA, CDR2 YSLEER, per germline. The CDR3 DNA sequence: TGCGCCAGCAGCCAAGACGTCTCGAACACTGAAGCTTTCTTT. It specifies CASSQDVSNTEAFF.

The rearrangement links TRBV6-2 or TRBV6-3 to TRBJ2-3; D not certain. The V gene lost 6 bases and the J gene lost 6 bases, with 13 bases spanning the gap. The length of the CDR3 is 13 residues. Germline V gene lookup returns CDR1 MNHEY and CDR2 SVGEGT. The chain's CDR3 is CASRATTGDTQYF. The CDR3 DNA follows: TGTGCCAGCAGGGCCACGACCGGGGATACGCAGTATTTT.

The chain joins TRBV20-1 to TRBJ2-7; 9 nucleotides agree with TRBD2. CDR1 and CDR2 (germline): DFQATT, SNEGSKA (reference sequence). Trimming took 6 bases from V and 6 from J; bases not matched to a gene: 15. The CDR3 consists of 15 residues. This CDR3 is CSATPGGGRAREQYF. The CDR3 nucleotides read TGCAGTGCCACCCCTGGTGGCGGGAGGGCCCGCGAGCAGTACTTC.